The entry that follows covers one T cell receptor (beta chain) sequence. The data are from a study of blood T cell repertoires in COVID-19. Study details: The United States, Italy and Spain provided the acute and convalescent COVID-19 samples. In each case, the material was cDNA or gDNA derived from T cells, B-cell-depleted T cells, or PBMCs.

The J segment lost 5 bases and the V segment lost 4 bases, leaving 6 bases of the junction unmatched. The CDR3 covers 15 residues. CDR1 is LGHDT and CDR2 is YNNKEL in the germline V gene (reference sequence). Per the authors' pipeline: Reference gene primer amplification in the assay estimated nucleated cell counts. Clones were sequenced by immunoSEQ multiplex PCR, and TCRdb holds only the in-frame ones, with some missing. That table gives V, J and clone size, and the DNA gave D and trimming. The sample includes about 130,000 clones, about 89% of them seen just once. The source is a man in his 60s with COVID-19, enrolled during active disease. The sequenced sample consisted of peripheral blood. The V and J genes are TRBV3-1 (or the pseudogene TRBV3-2) and TRBJ2-5; 11 bases match TRBD2. The CDR3 region has the DNA TGTGCCAGCAGCCCCATAACTAGCGGGGGCGAGACCCAGTACTTC. Translation: CASSPITSGGETQYF.